This entry lists 26 T cell receptor beta chains sequenced from one sample in a study of Graves' ophthalmopathy and Graves' hyperthyroidism. Amplification of TCR beta CDR3 regions used RNA transcripts. HTBI-primed first-round RT-PCR preceded second-round multiplex PCR. TCRdb processed the multiplex PCR reads anew with MiXCR; each CDR3 protein has one entry. The repertoire holds hundreds of thousands of distinct CDR3 sequences, with 20% to 25% as singletons. The sequencing sample was made of peripheral blood. The receptors derive from a woman aged 18-35 years with stable Graves' hyperthyroidism.

This clonotype was observed at least ten times. V usage is TRBV20-1 and J usage is TRBJ1-5; tentative D call: TRBD1 (5 bases). V lost 5 bases to trimming and J lost 3 bases, with 11 bases between them. The length of the CDR3 is 13 residues. Germline lookup yields CDR1 DFQATT and CDR2 SNEGSKA (reference sequence). The CDR3 DNA reads TGCAGTGCTTTTACAGGTTTCAATCAGCCCCAGCATTTT. Translated: CSAFTGFNQPQHF.

This clonotype showed up many times. The V call is TRBV3-1, the J call TRBJ2-7; D remains unclear. V gave up 0 bases and J gave up 4 bases, with 4 bases separating them. Germline V CDR1 and CDR2: LGHDT, YNNKEL (reference sequence). This CDR3 has 12 amino acids. For the CDR3, the DNA is TGTGCCAGCAGCCAAGATGATTACGAGCAGTACTTC. Translation: CASSQDDYEQYF.

The chain recombines TRBV3-1 with TRBJ2-7; TRBD2 matches at 8 bases. The CDR3 length is 15 residues. Germline CDR1 LGHDT, CDR2 YNNKEL (reference sequence). The V and J ends lost 4 bases and 5 bases, in that order; junction bases with no gene match: 10. The CDR3 spells CASSRGGGIRDEQYF. The CDR3 coding sequence is TGTGCCAGCAGCCGTGGCGGGGGGATTCGGGACGAGCAGTACTTC.

The chain is built from TRBV6-1 and TRBJ2-7; no reliable D call. V lost 4 bases and J 5 bases, leaving 18 bases between the germline ends. The CDR3 has 15 amino acids. Germline V lookup: CDR1 MNHNS, CDR2 SASEGT. In nucleotides, the CDR3 is TGTGCCAGCAGTGTTCTGACAAACGGAATAGACGAGCAGTACTTC. This codes for CASSVLTNGIDEQYF.

This clonotype came up many times. J is TRBJ1-3 and V is TRBV9; 10 bases match TRBD1. In germline, CDR1 is SGDLS, CDR2 YYNGEE. CDR3 length equals 16 residues. Trimming took 4 bases from V and 1 from J; bases not matched to a gene: 5. The CDR3 DNA sequence: TGTGCCAGCAGCCCCCGGGACAGGGGTTCTGGAAACACCATATATTTT. It translates to CASSPRDRGSGNTIYF.

Notes on this clonotype: Its ends do not fully match the called genes, so a read error is possible. J is TRBJ2-5 and V is TRBV28, with a weak D call TRBD2 (6 bases). CDR1 and CDR2 from the germline V gene are MDHEN and SYDVKM. The CDR3 runs to 14 residues. The CDR3 spells CASSIWGELETQYF. CDR3 in DNA: TGTGCCAGCAGTATATGGGGGGAACTAGAGACCCAGTACTTC. The variable domain in full, completed from reference TRBV28 and TRBJ2-5, reads DVKVTQSSRYLVKRTGEKVFLECVQDMDHENMFWYRQDPGLGLRLIYFSYDVKMKEKGDIPEGYSVSREKKERFSLILESASTNQTSMYLCASSIWGELETQYFGPGTRLLVL.

This clonotype was detected only a few times. The V and J genes are TRBV9 and TRBJ2-7; D tentatively fits TRBD1 or TRBD2 (5 bases each). Trimming cost V 4 bases and J 2 bases, with 16 bases left between them. The germline V gene has CDR1 SGDLS and CDR2 YYNGEE. The CDR3 extends over 15 amino acids. The CDR3: CASSPPGGSAYEQYF. The CDR3 DNA reads as TGTGCCAGCAGCCCACCTGGGGGATCCGCCTACGAGCAGTACTTC.

This clonotype has ten or more counts. This chain connects TRBV19 to TRBJ2-5, with TRBD2 identical over 11 bases. The CDR3 covers 14 residues. Germline values: CDR1 LNHDA, CDR2 SQIVND (reference sequence). Trimming removed 7 bases from V and 5 bases from J; junction bases left unmatched: 6. DNA for the CDR3: TGTGCCAGTACTAGCGGGAGGTACCCGGAGACCCAGTACTTC. Amino acids: CASTSGRYPETQYF.

This clonotype showed up many times. The chain has TRBV5-1 and TRBJ2-7; TRBD2 matches 12 bases. The V segment lost 3 bases and the J segment 3 bases; nucleotides outside the gene matches: 10. The CDR3 has 17 amino acids. Germline lookup yields CDR1 SGHRS and CDR2 YFSETQ. The CDR3 DNA reads as TGCGCCAGCAGCTCTATACTAGCGGGAGGTCCTAGCTACGAGCAGTACTTC. Amino acids: CASSSILAGGPSYEQYF.

This clonotype has ten or more counts. This chain uses TRBV19 with TRBJ1-1; D not certain. The V end lost 7 bases, the J end lost 2 bases, and 17 bases lay between the germline ends. Germline CDR1 and CDR2: LNHDA and SQIVND (reference sequence). The CDR3 totals 15 residues. The CDR3 spells CASTNQRSKNTEAFF. For the CDR3, the DNA is TGTGCCAGTACAAATCAGAGAAGCAAAAACACTGAAGCTTTCTTT.

This clonotype was seen ten or more times. J is TRBJ1-3 and V is TRBV28; D is ambiguous. The CDR3 covers 17 residues. V lost 7 bases and J lost 9, with 28 bases in between. The germline V gene encodes CDR1 MDHEN and CDR2 SYDVKM. The chain's CDR3 is CASTRSFVTGPRGTIYF. In nucleotides, the CDR3 is TGTGCCAGCACGAGGTCCTTCGTTACGGGCCCCCGTGGCACCATATATTTT.

Ten or more counts support this clonotype. The rearrangement links TRBV4-2 to TRBJ2-5, with TRBD1 matching over 7 bases. The junction had 11 bases not matched to a gene; V was cut back by 3 bases and J by 4 bases. Germline lookup yields CDR1 LGHNA and CDR2 YNFKEQ. The CDR3 consists of 16 residues. The CDR3 reads CASSQRRQGVGETQYF. The CDR3 region has the DNA TGTGCCAGCAGCCAGCGTCGACAGGGAGTTGGAGAGACCCAGTACTTC.

The V call is TRBV12-3 or TRBV12-4, the J call TRBJ1-2; 7 bases are a match to TRBD1. Trimming cost V 3 bases and J 4 bases; bases outside gene matches: 14. This CDR3 region has 17 residues. The CDR3 region is CASSLSTGYMKVYGYTF. The DNA of the CDR3 is TGTGCCAGCAGTTTGTCGACAGGGTATATGAAAGTCTATGGCTACACCTTC.

This clonotype was seen repeatedly, ten times or more. The genes are TRBV20-1 and TRBJ2-2, with 11 positions matching TRBD2. The CDR3 runs to 15 residues. CDR1 is DFQATT and CDR2 is SNEGSKA in the germline V gene (reference sequence). After removal of 5 bases from V and 5 bases from J, the junction contained 7 bases not matched to a gene. The CDR3 nucleotides are TGCAGTGCTCGACTAGCGGGACGGGTAACCGGGGAGCTGTTTTTT. It is translated as CSARLAGRVTGELFF.

This clonotype showed up many times. This sequence joins TRBV27 and TRBJ2-5; the D gene is possibly TRBD2 (5 bases). Trimming took off 6 bases at V and 5 bases at J, with 19 bases between the two ends. CDR3 length equals 15 residues. Germline CDR1 and CDR2: MNHEY and SMNVEV (reference sequence). CDR3 DNA sequence: TGTGCCAGCAGCTCTTATTGGAGACTACGCGAGACCCAGTACTTC. Amino acid sequence: CASSSYWRLRETQYF.

With regard to this clonotype: The conserved final phenylalanine or tryptophan is absent from the CDR3, which likely points to a read error. V and J are TRBV6-1 and TRBJ1-5, with D maybe TRBD1 (6 bases). Germline loops: CDR1 MNHNS, CDR2 SASEGT. There are 13 residues in the CDR3. V shed 7 bases and J shed 5 bases, with 12 bases lying between them. The CDR3 is CASTQDRDQPQHY. The CDR3 DNA is TGTGCCAGCACTCAGGACAGAGATCAGCCCCAGCATTAT.

For this clonotype: It may be a read error: a sequence one base away is much more abundant. This rearrangement joins TRBV7-6 to TRBJ2-7; 8 nucleotides line up with TRBD1. Germline V gene lookup returns CDR1 SGHVS and CDR2 FNYEAQ. Trimming removed 0 bases from V and 1 base from J; junction bases left unmatched: 5. This CDR3 spans 16 amino acids. CDR3 loop: CASSLASGGESYEQYF. In DNA form, the CDR3 reads TGTGCCAGCAGCTTAGCCTCAGGGGGCGAATCCTACGAGCAGTACTTC. The variable domain in full, with the rest retrieved from reference TRBV7-6 and TRBJ2-7, is GAGVSQSPRYKVTKRGQDVALRCDPISGHVSLYWYRQALGQGPEFLTYFNYEAQQDKSGLPNDRFSAERPEGSISTLTIQRTEQRDSAMYRCASSLASGGESYEQYFGPGTRLTVT.

This clonotype appeared many times. The chain carries TRBV28 and TRBJ1-1; D gene uncertain. V gave up 8 bases and J gave up 6 bases, with 16 bases separating them. CDR3 length: 13 residues. CDR1 is MDHEN and CDR2 is SYDVKM in the germline V gene. CDR3 bases: TGTGCCAGCCGGAGCGCAGCTTGGGCTGAAGCTTTCTTT. It encodes CASRSAAWAEAFF.

The chain combines TRBV7-2 with TRBJ2-7, with D perhaps TRBD1 or TRBD2 (5 bases each). V dropped 4 bases and J dropped 4 bases, with 14 bases sitting between them. Germline V gene sequence: CDR1 SGHTA, CDR2 FQGNSA. This CDR3 has 14 residues. CDR3 region: CASSSGPAGYEQYF. Here the CDR3 DNA reads TGTGCCAGCAGCTCGGGACCTGCCGGATACGAGCAGTACTTC.

This clonotype has ten or more counts. This chain uses TRBV11-2 with TRBJ2-2; the D is unclear. The CDR3 sequence is 16 residues long. Germline V gene data show CDR1 as SGHAT and CDR2 as FQNNGV. The V and J ends lost 4 bases and 6 bases respectively, with 18 bases between them. CDR3 nucleotides: TGTGCCAGCAGCTCACCCCTAGGGATCACGGCCGGGGAGCTGTTTTTT. This sequence encodes CASSSPLGITAGELFF.

This chain connects TRBV7-8 to TRBJ2-2; possibly TRBD2 for D (7 bases). CDR1 SGHVS and CDR2 FQNEAQ come from the germline V gene. V was shortened by 2 bases and J by 5 bases, with 15 bases between the two germline ends. The length of the CDR3 is 16 residues. The CDR3 protein is CASSLRGAVMTGELFF. CDR3 DNA sequence: TGTGCCAGCAGCTTACGGGGGGCGGTTATGACCGGGGAGCTGTTTTTT. The variable domain in full, completed from reference TRBV7-8 and TRBJ2-2, reads GAGVSQSPRYKVAKRGQDVALRCDPISGHVSLFWYQQALGQGPEFLTYFQNEAQLDKSGLPSDRFFAERPEGSVSTLKIQRTQQEDSAVYLCASSLRGAVMTGELFFGEGSRLTVL.

At least ten counts were recorded for this clonotype. This rearrangement joins TRBV12-3 or TRBV12-4 to TRBJ1-5, with D perhaps matching TRBD1 (5 bases). Trimming removed 6 bases at V and 1 base at J, with 7 bases between. The CDR3 runs to 13 residues. As DNA, the CDR3 is TGTGCCAGCAGCGGGGGAAGCAATCAGCCCCAGCATTTT. Its translation is CASSGGSNQPQHF.

The rearrangement uses TRBV6-2 or TRBV6-3 and TRBJ1-1; unclear D gene. V lost 5 bases and J 1 base, leaving 26 bases between the germline ends. The germline CDR1 and CDR2 sequences are MNHEY and SVGEGT. This CDR3 contains 19 residues. The CDR3 DNA follows: TGTGCCAGCAGTCACCTCCCTCCGGGTCCCGAGATCCCGAACACTGAAGCTTTCTTT. As protein: CASSHLPPGPEIPNTEAFF.

This clonotype was observed a handful of times. The chain combines TRBV30 with TRBJ1-2; 10 nucleotides align to TRBD1. Germline CDR1 and CDR2: GTSNPN and SVGIG (reference sequence). The ends lost 6 bases at V and 5 bases at J; junction bases unmatched: 18. The CDR3 loop spans 17 amino acids. The CDR3 coding sequence is TGTGCCTGTTCTACCGGGACAGGGGTTGTTTGGGGGTATGGCTACACCTTC. Translated, it gives CACSTGTGVVWGYGYTF. The full variable domain, in which reference TRBV30 and TRBJ1-2 provide the parts outside the CDR3, is SQTIHQWPATLVQPVGSPLSLECTVEGTSNPNLYWYRQAAGRGLQLLFYSVGIGQISSEVPQNLSASRPQDRQFILSSKKLLLSDSGFYLCACSTGTGVVWGYGYTFGSGTRLTVV.

This clonotype was detected many times. The chain has TRBV29-1 and TRBJ1-2; D might be TRBD1 (6 bases). V was cut by 3 bases and J by 13 bases, with 27 bases left in between. The CDR3 runs 15 residues. Germline V CDR1 and CDR2: SQVTM, ANQGSEA. The CDR3 reads CSVDMIRRGTGQGTF. The CDR3 DNA is TGCAGCGTTGACATGATTAGGAGGGGCACAGGGCAGGGCACCTTC.

The chain combines TRBV2 with TRBJ2-7; 8 bases match TRBD2. Per the germline V gene, CDR1 is SNHLY and CDR2 is FYNNEI. J was trimmed by 5 bases and V by 2 bases; bases with no gene match: 14. This CDR3 is built from 17 residues. The CDR3 region is CASSESPPASGLHEQYF. The CDR3 DNA reads as TGTGCCAGCAGTGAAAGCCCTCCGGCTAGCGGGTTACACGAGCAGTACTTC. The full variable domain, its missing parts supplied by reference TRBV2 and TRBJ2-7, is EPEVTQTPSHQVTQMGQEVILRCVPISNHLYFYWYRQILGQKVEFLVSFYNNEISEKSEIFDDQFSVERPDGSNFTLKIRSTKLEDSAMYFCASSESPPASGLHEQYFGPGTRLTVT.